The T cell receptor beta chain under discussion was sequenced for a study of blood T cell repertoires in COVID-19. The study recruited people aged roughly 18 to 100 years across approximately 23 US areas. Recovered participants had two consecutive negative NP/OP PCR tests, healthcare professional clearance, or symptom resolution. Per the authors' pipeline: Reference gene primers were amplified, and this amplification served to estimate nucleated cell counts. Data came from immunoSEQ multiplex PCR; TCRdb stores just in-frame clones and leaves some out. V, J and clone size were drawn from that table, and D and trimming were deduced from the DNA. The sample lists about 330,000 clones, about 89% occurring once. V lost 6 bases, J lost 3 bases, and 27 bases lay in between. The V gene's germline CDR1 is MNHEY and CDR2 SVGEGT. This CDR3 comprises 19 residues. The table lists this clone with a count of one.

V and J are TRBV6-2 or TRBV6-3 and TRBJ1-5; D is ambiguous. The TCR originated in a woman aged 25 to 45 who had recovered from COVID-19. Sequencing was carried out using PBMCs or T cells enriched from blood (not recorded which). Here the CDR3 DNA reads TGTGCCAGCAGCTTCCGGGAGACTACTATACCTTTGATCAATCAGCCCCAGCATTTT. Its translation: CASSFRETTIPLINQPQHF.